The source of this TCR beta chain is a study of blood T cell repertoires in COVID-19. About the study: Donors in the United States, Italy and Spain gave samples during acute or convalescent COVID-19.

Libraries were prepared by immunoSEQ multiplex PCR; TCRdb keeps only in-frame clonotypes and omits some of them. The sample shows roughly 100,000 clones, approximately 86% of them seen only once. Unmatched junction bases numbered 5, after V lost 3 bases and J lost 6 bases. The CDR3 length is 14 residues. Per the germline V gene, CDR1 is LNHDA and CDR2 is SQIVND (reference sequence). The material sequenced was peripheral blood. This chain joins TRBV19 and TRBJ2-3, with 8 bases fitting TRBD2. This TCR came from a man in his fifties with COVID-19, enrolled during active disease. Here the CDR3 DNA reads TGTGCCAGTAGTATCAGTCTAGCGGGTGATACGCAGTATTTT. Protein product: CASSISLAGDTQYF.